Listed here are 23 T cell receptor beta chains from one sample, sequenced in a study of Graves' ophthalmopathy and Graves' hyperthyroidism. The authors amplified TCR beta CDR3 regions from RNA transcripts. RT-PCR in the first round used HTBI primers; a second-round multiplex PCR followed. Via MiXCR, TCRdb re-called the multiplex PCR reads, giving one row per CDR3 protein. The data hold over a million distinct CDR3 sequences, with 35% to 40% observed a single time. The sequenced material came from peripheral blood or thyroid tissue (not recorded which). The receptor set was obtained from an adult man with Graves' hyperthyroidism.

The chain's CDR3 is CASSALGGAQQYF. As DNA, the CDR3 is TGTGCCAGCAGCGCACTCGGGGGGGCACAGCAGTACTTC. The chain uses TRBV7-9 and TRBJ2-7; TRBD2 matches at 8 bases. J lost 8 bases, V lost 5 bases, and 8 bases had no gene match. The V gene's germline CDR1 is SEHNR and CDR2 FQNEAQ (reference sequence). The CDR3 covers 13 residues.

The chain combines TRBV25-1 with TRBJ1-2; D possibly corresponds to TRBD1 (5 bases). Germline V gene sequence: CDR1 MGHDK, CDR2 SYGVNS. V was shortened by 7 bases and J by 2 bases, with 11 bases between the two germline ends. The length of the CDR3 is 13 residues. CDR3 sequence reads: CASTEGRNYGYTF. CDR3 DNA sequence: TGTGCCAGCACCGAGGGACGGAACTATGGCTACACCTTC.

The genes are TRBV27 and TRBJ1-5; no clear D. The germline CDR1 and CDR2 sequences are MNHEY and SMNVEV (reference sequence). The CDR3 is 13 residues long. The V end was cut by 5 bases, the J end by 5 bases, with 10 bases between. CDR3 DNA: TGTGCCAGCAGTCAAAGGATTTATCAGCCCCAGCATTTT. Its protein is CASSQRIYQPQHF.

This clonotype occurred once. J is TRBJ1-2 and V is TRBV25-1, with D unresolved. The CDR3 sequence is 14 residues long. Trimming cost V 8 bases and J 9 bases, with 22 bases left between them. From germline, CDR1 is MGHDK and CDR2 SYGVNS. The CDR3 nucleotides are TGTGCCAGCCGCGCCGCGGAAGACCCTCATAGCTACACCTTC. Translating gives CASRAAEDPHSYTF.

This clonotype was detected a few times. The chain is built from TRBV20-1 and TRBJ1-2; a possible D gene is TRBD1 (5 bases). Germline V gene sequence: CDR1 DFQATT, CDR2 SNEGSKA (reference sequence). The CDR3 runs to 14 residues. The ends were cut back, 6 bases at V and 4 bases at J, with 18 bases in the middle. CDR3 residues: CSATGTSEGYGYTF. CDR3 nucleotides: TGCAGTGCCACCGGGACTTCCGAGGGCTATGGCTACACCTTC.

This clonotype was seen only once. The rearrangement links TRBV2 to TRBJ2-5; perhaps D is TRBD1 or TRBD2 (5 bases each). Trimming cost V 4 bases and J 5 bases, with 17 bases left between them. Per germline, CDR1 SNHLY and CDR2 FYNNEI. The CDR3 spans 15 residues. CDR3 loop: CASSVEATGTETQYF. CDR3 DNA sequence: TGTGCCAGCAGTGTGGAGGCCACCGGGACGGAGACCCAGTACTTC.

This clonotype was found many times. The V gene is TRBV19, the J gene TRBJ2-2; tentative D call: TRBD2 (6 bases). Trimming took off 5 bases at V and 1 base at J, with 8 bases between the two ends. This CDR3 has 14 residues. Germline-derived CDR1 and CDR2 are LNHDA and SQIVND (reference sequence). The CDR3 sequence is CASSWGENTGELFF. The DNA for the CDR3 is TGTGCCAGTAGTTGGGGGGAGAACACCGGGGAGCTGTTTTTT.

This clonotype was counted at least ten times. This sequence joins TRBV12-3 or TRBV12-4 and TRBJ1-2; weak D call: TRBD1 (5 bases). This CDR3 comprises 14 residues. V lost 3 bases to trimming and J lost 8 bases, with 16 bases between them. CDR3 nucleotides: TGTGCCAGCAGTTTTAAAAGGGGAGAGTCGGGCTACACCTTC. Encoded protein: CASSFKRGESGYTF.

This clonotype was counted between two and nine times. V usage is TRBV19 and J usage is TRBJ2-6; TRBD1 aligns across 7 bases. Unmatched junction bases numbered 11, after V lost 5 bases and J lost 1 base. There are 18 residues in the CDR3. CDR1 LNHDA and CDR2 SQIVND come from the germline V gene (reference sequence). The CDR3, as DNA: TGTGCCAGTAGTTTGGCAGGGGGACAAATTTCTGGGGCCAACGTCCTGACTTTC. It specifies CASSLAGGQISGANVLTF.

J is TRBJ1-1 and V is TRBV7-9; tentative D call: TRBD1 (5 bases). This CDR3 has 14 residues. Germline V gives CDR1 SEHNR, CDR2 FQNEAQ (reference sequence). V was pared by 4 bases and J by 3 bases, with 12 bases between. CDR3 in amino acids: CASSSMGRDTEAFF. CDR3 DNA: TGTGCCAGCAGCTCGATGGGACGTGACACTGAAGCTTTCTTT.

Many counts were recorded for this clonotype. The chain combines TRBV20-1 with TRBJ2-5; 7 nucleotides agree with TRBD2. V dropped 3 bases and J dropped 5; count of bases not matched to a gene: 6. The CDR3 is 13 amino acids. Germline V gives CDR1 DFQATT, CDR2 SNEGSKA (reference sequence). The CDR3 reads CSASDEGGETQYF. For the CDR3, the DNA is TGCAGTGCTAGCGACGAGGGAGGGGAGACCCAGTACTTC.

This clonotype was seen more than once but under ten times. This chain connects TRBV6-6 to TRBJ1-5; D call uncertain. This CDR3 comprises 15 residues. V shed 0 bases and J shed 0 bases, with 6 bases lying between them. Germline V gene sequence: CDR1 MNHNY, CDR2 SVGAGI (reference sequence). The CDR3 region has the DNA TGTGCCAGCAGTTACTCGAGCGGTAGCAATCAGCCCCAGCATTTT. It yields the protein CASSYSSGSNQPQHF.

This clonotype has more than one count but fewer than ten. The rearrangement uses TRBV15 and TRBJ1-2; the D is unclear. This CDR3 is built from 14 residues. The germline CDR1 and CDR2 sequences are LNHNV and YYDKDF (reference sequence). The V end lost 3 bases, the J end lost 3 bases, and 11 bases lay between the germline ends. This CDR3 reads CATSRIGRDYGYTF. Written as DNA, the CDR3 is TGTGCCACCAGCAGGATAGGGAGAGACTATGGCTACACCTTC.

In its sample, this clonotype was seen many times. The CDR3 is CASSMFTGELFF. The CDR3 nucleotides read TGTGCCAGCAGTATGTTTACCGGGGAGCTGTTTTTT. V is TRBV7-8 and J is TRBJ2-2; D call uncertain. Per the germline V gene, CDR1 is SGHVS and CDR2 is FQNEAQ. This CDR3 has 12 amino acids. V lost 6 bases and J 5 bases, leaving 7 bases between the germline ends.

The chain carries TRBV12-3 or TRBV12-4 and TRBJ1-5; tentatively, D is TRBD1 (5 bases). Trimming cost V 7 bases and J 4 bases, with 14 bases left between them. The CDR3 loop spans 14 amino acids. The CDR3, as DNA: TGTGCCAGCACTTACGGGGCGCAGAATCAGCCCCAGCATTTT. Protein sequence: CASTYGAQNQPQHF.

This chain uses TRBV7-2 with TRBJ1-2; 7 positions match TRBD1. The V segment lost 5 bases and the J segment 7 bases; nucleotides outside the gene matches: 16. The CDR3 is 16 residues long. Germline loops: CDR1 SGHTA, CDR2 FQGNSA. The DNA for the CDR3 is TGTGCCAGCAGCGTTGCGACTAGACAGGGTAGTCGTGGCTACACCTTC. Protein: CASSVATRQGSRGYTF.

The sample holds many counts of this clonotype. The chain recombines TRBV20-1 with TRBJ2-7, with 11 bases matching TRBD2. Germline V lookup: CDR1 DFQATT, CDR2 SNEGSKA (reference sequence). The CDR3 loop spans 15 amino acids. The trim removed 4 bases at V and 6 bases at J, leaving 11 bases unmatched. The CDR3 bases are TGCAGTGCTAATAGCGGGGGGGCAGTATTACTCGAGCAGTACTTC. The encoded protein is CSANSGGAVLLEQYF.

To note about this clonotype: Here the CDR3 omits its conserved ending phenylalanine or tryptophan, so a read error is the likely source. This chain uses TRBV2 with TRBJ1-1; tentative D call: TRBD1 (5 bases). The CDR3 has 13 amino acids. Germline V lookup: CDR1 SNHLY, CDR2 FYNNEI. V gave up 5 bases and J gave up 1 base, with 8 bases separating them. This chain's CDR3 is CASSTQGNTEAFL. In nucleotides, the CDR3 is TGTGCCAGCAGTACTCAGGGGAACACTGAAGCTTTCCTT.

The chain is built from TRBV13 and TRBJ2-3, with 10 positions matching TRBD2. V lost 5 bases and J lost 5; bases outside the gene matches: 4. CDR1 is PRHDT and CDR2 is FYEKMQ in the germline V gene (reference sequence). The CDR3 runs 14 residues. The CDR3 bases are TGTGCCAGCAGCCCGGGGACTAGCGTAGATACGCAGTATTTT. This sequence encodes CASSPGTSVDTQYF.

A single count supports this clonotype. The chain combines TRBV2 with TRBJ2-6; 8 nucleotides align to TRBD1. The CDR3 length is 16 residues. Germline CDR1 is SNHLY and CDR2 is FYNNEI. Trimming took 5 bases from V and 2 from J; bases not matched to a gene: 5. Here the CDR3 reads CASSLYRGTGANVLTF. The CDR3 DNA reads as TGTGCCAGCAGTTTGTACAGGGGGACTGGGGCCAACGTCCTGACTTTC.

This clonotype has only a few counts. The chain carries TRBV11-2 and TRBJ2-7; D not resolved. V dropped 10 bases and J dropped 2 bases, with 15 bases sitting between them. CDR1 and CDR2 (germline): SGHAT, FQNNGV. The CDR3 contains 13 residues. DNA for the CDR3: TGTGCCACGAACGAGCTGCAGACCTACGAGCAGTACTTC. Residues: CATNELQTYEQYF.

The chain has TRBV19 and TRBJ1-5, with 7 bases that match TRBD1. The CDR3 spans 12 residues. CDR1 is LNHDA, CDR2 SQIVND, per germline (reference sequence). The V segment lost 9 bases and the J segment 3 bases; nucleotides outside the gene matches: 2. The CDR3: CASDRVNQPQHF. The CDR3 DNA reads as TGTGCCAGCGACAGGGTCAATCAGCCCCAGCATTTT.

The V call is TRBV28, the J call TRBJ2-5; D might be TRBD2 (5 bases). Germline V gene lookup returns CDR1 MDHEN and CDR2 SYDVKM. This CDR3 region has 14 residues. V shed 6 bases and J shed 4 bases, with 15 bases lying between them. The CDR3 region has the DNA TGTGCCAGCAGAGGAGGATTCCTTCCAGAGACCCAGTACTTC. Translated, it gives CASRGGFLPETQYF.